What follows describes a single T cell receptor (beta chain). Its antigen remains undetermined. Within one base of it there is no much larger clone, and no base qualities were kept. The immunoSEQ Assay, a bias-controlled multiplex PCR, was used to amplify TCRbeta CDR3 regions from genomic DNA. From the authors' description of their analysis: Within the assay, amplification of reference gene primers was used to estimate how many nucleated cells each sample contained. To quantify the absolute abundance of each unique TCRbeta CDR3 rearrangement, sequence reads were collapsed and filtered. For each sample, productive Simpson clonality was calculated as the square root of Simpson's diversity index over productive rearrangements. In its TCRdb copy, this immuneACCESS table keeps in-frame sequences only and misses some clones. Where compared with another copy, unresolved V genes explain less than half of these, and the others have no known cause. The V and J calls and clone size are taken from that table; D and trimming were inferred from the DNA. The sample table holds a few hundred thousand clones, of which about 85% were seen once. The ten biggest clones cover roughly 10% of the sample.

Its CDR3 holds 14 amino acids, cysteine through phenylalanine. Solely the CDR3 DNA is kept, with 42 bases framed from the first base. Ends trimmed: V by 4 bases, J by 4 bases; bases unmatched to a gene: 3. From the germline V gene, CDR1 is MGHDK and CDR2 is SYGVNS. One collaborating source in Seattle enrolled patients during active infection and followed them longitudinally through the course of disease. Collaborating institutions collected whole blood in K2EDTA tubes following their own protocols. For TCRbeta analysis, collaborator samples were shipped as frozen whole blood, as isolated PBMCs, or as DNA extracted from either sample type. The sample originates from a study of blood T cell repertoires in COVID-19 (dated by TCRdb to 2020 to 2021). Notes on the research overall: The collaborator samples originated in the United States, Italy and Spain and spanned the acute and convalescent phases of COVID-19. The prospective study material was composed of cDNA or gDNA derived from T cells, B-cell-depleted T cells, or PBMCs. Deeply sampled blood TCRbeta repertoires from subjects exposed to, actively infected with, or recovered from COVID-19 were included in the dataset. The repertoires were made available in a free public database intended to serve as a resource for research on the immune response to SARS-CoV-2. Samples came from the ongoing ImmuneRACE study (first 160 participants) plus 1,254 subjects from 6 global collaborators. Sample metadata almost always included a de-identified subject ID, COVID-19 status, age in years and sex. Where available, HLA class I and class II types were taken from metadata supplied by the sample provider and were not determined by assay-based typing.

Points the paper makes about the study in general: The amount of clinical and demographic metadata varied by source and participant and was provided uncurated.

The clonotype was recovered from a woman between 45 and 65 years old with COVID-19, enrolled during active disease. Sequenced: peripheral blood. The chain was built from TRBV25-1 and TRBJ2-2; 7 of the junction bases match TRBD2. The CDR3 amino acid sequence is: CASSGWGGTGELFF. In nucleotides, the sequence is TGTGCCAGCAGTGGTTGGGGGGGCACCGGGGAGCTGTTTTTT.